This T cell receptor beta chain was obtained from a study of blood T cell repertoires in COVID-19. On the study more broadly: Specimens from acute and convalescent COVID-19 originated in the United States, Italy and Spain. From T cells, B-cell-depleted T cells, or PBMCs came the material, which was cDNA or gDNA.

V was clipped by 4 bases and J by 7 bases, with 7 bases between them. The CDR3 covers 11 residues. Germline CDR1 and CDR2: SGDLS and YYNGEE. Original processing notes: Quantification of nucleated cells was approximated via reference gene primer amplification. Data came from immunoSEQ multiplex PCR; TCRdb stores just in-frame clones and leaves some out. The V and J calls and the clone size are those of that table, but D and trimming were determined from the DNA. Altogether 65,000 or so clones are present, roughly nine tenths being singletons, with the ten largest covering over 1%. The V gene is TRBV9, the J gene TRBJ2-3; D ambiguous. The clonotype was recovered from a man aged 55 to 69 with acute or convalescent COVID-19. Sequencing was done on a sample of peripheral blood. The CDR3 sequence is CASSLTNTQYF. CDR3 sequence (DNA): TGTGCCAGCAGCCTGACAAATACGCAGTATTTT. Supplemented by reference TRBV9 and TRBJ2-3, the full variable domain reads DSGVTQTPKHLITATGQRVTLRCSPRSGDLSVYWYQQSLDQGLQFLIQYYNGEERAKGNILERFSAQQFPDLHSELNLSSLELGDSALYFCASSLTNTQYFGPGTRLTVL.